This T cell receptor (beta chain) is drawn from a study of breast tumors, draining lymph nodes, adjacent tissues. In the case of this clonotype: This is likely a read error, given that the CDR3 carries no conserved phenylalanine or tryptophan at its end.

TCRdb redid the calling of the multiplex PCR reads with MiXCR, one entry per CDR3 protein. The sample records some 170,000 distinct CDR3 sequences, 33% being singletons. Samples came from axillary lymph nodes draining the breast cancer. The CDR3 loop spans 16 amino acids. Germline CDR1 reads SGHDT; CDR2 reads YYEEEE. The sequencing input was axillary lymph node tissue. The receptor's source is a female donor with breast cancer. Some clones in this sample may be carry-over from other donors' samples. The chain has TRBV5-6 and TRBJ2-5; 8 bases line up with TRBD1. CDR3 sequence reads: CASSLPPAGGRETQYS. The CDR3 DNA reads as TGCGCCAGCAGTTTACCCCCAGCAGGGGGCCGGGAGACCCAGTACTCC.